The 27 T cell receptor beta chains below were found in one sample sequenced in a study of cytomegalovirus exposure and HLA in healthy donors. Primers included in the PCR were 60 Vbeta and 13 Jbeta primers. Clones were sequenced by immunoSEQ multiplex PCR, and TCRdb holds only the in-frame ones, with some missing. The top ten hold less than 0.4% of the sample, which has about 180,000 clones, roughly 83% seen once. The sequencing sample was made of PBMCs. Source of these receptors: a boy aged 2-9 years in good health and CMV-seronegative.

The chain joins TRBV5-1 to TRBJ2-1; D is possibly TRBD2 (5 bases). CDR3 length: 14 amino acids. V dropped 0 bases and J dropped 8 bases, with 12 bases sitting between them. Looked up from germline, CDR1 is SGHRS and CDR2 is YFSETQ. The CDR3 bases are TGCGCCAGCAGCTTGGAGGCGGGTGGGGATGAGCAGTTCTTC. Its protein product is CASSLEAGGDEQFF.

CDR3 residues: CASSLAGPGTGELFF. The CDR3 coding sequence is TGCGCCAGCAGCTTGGCAGGGCCGGGCACCGGGGAGCTGTTTTTT. The chain uses TRBV5-1 and TRBJ2-2, with a possible D match to TRBD1 (5 bases). Germline-derived CDR1 and CDR2 are SGHRS and YFSETQ. Trimming pared 0 bases from V and 4 bases from J, leaving 10 bases between. CDR3 length: 15 residues.

This rearrangement joins TRBV5-1 to TRBJ1-1; 10 positions match TRBD1. This CDR3 has 14 residues. The germline V gene encodes CDR1 SGHRS and CDR2 YFSETQ. The V gene end was trimmed by 9 bases and the J gene end by 0 bases; junction bases not matched to a gene: 5. CDR3 DNA: TGCGCCACCTCGGGACAGGGGATGAACACTGAAGCTTTCTTT. Translating gives CATSGQGMNTEAFF. The variable domain in full, with the rest retrieved from reference TRBV5-1 and TRBJ1-1, is KAGVTQTPRYLIKTRGQQVTLSCSPISGHRSVSWYQQTPGQGLQFLFEYFSETQRNKGNFPGRFSGRQFSNSRSEMNVSTLELGDSALYLCATSGQGMNTEAFFGQGTRLTVV.

The chain recombines TRBV7-9 with TRBJ1-1; possible D gene TRBD1, 6 bases. Trimming stripped 5 bases from V and 1 base from J, with 11 bases between. The CDR3 is made up of 14 amino acids. Per the germline V gene, CDR1 is SEHNR and CDR2 is FQNEAQ (reference sequence). CDR3 residues: CASSRLDRNTEAFF. The CDR3 nucleotides are TGTGCCAGCAGCCGATTGGACAGGAACACTGAAGCTTTCTTT. Variable domain in full (rest from reference TRBV7-9 and TRBJ1-1): DTGVSQNPRHKITKRGQNVTFRCDPISEHNRLYWYRQTLGQGPEFLTYFQNEAQLEKSRLLSDRFSAERPKGSFSTLEIQRTEQGDSAMYLCASSRLDRNTEAFFGQGTRLTVV.

This chain connects TRBV6-4 to TRBJ2-5; TRBD1 matches 9 bases. Losses at the gene ends were 2 bases for V and 12 bases for J; bases not matched to a gene: 7. This CDR3 has 13 amino acids. The germline CDR1 and CDR2 sequences are MRHNA and SNTAGT. This CDR3 reads CASSDSPTGGKYF. The CDR3 nucleotides read TGTGCCAGCAGTGACAGTCCGACAGGGGGGAAGTACTTC.

A single count supports this clone. CDR3 DNA: TGTGCCAGCAGCTTAGCGCGAGGGAAAGCTTTCTTT. Protein sequence: CASSLARGKAFF. The genes are TRBV7-2 and TRBJ1-1; D gene unclear. Trimming cost V 0 bases and J 9 bases, with 8 bases left between them. This CDR3 contains 12 residues. CDR1 and CDR2 (germline): SGHTA, FQGNSA.

V is TRBV27 and J is TRBJ1-5, with 7 bases identical to TRBD1. J gave up 3 bases and V 5 bases, and 13 bases lay outside the gene matches. CDR1 is MNHEY and CDR2 is SMNVEV in the germline V gene (reference sequence). The CDR3 consists of 17 residues. This CDR3 is CASSLLGGDSLNQPQHF. The CDR3 DNA reads TGTGCCAGCAGTCTTTTAGGCGGGGACAGCCTCAATCAGCCCCAGCATTTT.

This chain uses TRBV5-1 with TRBJ2-2, with a weak D call TRBD1 (6 bases). The CDR3 runs to 15 residues. Germline assignment: CDR1 SGHRS and CDR2 YFSETQ. V was clipped by 4 bases and J by 2 bases, with 12 bases between them. CDR3 amino acids: CASSGRTENTGELFF. CDR3 nucleotide sequence: TGCGCCAGCAGCGGAAGGACAGAAAACACCGGGGAGCTGTTTTTT.

This sequence joins TRBV4-1 and TRBJ2-1, with TRBD2 matching 10 bases. Per the germline V gene, CDR1 is MGHRA and CDR2 is YSYEKL. The CDR3 is 16 amino acids. J was trimmed by 8 bases and V by 3 bases; bases with no gene match: 10. In DNA form, the CDR3 reads TGCGCCAGCAGCCACCCTAGCGGGAGCGGTAATCATGAGCAGTTCTTC. This gives the protein CASSHPSGSGNHEQFF.

CDR3 sequence reads: CASSLVQAPATDTQYF. The CDR3 DNA follows: TGCGCCAGCAGCTTGGTACAGGCCCCGGCTACAGATACGCAGTATTTT. The rearrangement uses TRBV5-1 and TRBJ2-3; TRBD1 is a possible D gene (5 bases). CDR3 length equals 16 residues. Germline CDR1 and CDR2: SGHRS and YFSETQ. Trimming took 0 bases from V and 3 from J, leaving 14 bases between them.

This clone was observed a single time. The chain employs TRBV19 and TRBJ1-2; 9 positions agree with TRBD1. Germline trimming cut 4 bases from V and 6 bases from J; bases unmatched to any gene: 9. This CDR3 has 15 residues. Germline V CDR1 and CDR2: LNHDA, SQIVND (reference sequence). The CDR3 sequence is CASSNPGQGENGYTF. The CDR3 nucleotides read TGTGCCAGTAGTAACCCGGGACAGGGTGAGAATGGCTACACCTTC.

V is TRBV11-2 and J is TRBJ1-4; the match to TRBD1 covers 9 bases. This CDR3 contains 15 residues. Trimming at V came to 5 bases and at J to 3 bases, leaving 4 bases not matched to a gene. CDR1 is SGHAT and CDR2 is FQNNGV in the germline V gene. The CDR3 DNA is TGTGCCAGCAGCCACAGGGGGCTGGCTAATGAAAAACTGTTTTTT. Its protein product is CASSHRGLANEKLFF. Full variable domain (missing parts from reference TRBV11-2 and TRBJ1-4): EAGVAQSPRYKIIEKRQSVAFWCNPISGHATLYWYQQILGQGPKLLIQFQNNGVVDDSQLPKDRFSAERLKGVDSTLKIQPAKLEDSAVYLCASSHRGLANEKLFFGSGTQLSVL.

The CDR3, as DNA: TGTGCCAGCAGTATGGGTAGCGGGAGGGCCTACGAGCAGTACTTC. Protein product: CASSMGSGRAYEQYF. The V gene is TRBV28, the J gene TRBJ2-7; 11 bases match TRBD2. This CDR3 region has 15 residues. With V trimmed by 5 bases and J by 2 bases, 5 bases remained unmatched. From germline, CDR1 is MDHEN and CDR2 SYDVKM. The full variable domain, in which reference TRBV28 and TRBJ2-7 provide the parts outside the CDR3, is DVKVTQSSRYLVKRTGEKVFLECVQDMDHENMFWYRQDPGLGLRLIYFSYDVKMKEKGDIPEGYSVSREKKERFSLILESASTNQTSMYLCASSMGSGRAYEQYFGPGTRLTVT.

In DNA, the CDR3 is TGCGCCAGCAGCCACCCTAGACAGGGGATGGGTGGCTACACCTTC. It specifies CASSHPRQGMGGYTF. The chain couples TRBV4-1 to TRBJ1-2; 8 nucleotides match TRBD1. J gave up 7 bases and V 3 bases, and 10 bases lay outside the gene matches. CDR3 length: 15 amino acids. Germline CDR1 reads MGHRA; CDR2 reads YSYEKL.

This rearrangement joins TRBV7-9 to TRBJ2-7, with 8 bases that match TRBD2. CDR1 and CDR2 from the germline V gene are SEHNR and FQNEAQ (reference sequence). Unmatched junction bases numbered 4, after V lost 4 bases and J lost 5 bases. This CDR3 comprises 13 residues. The CDR3, as DNA: TGTGCCAGCAGCTCCTCGGGGGGGGACGAGCAGTACTTC. Protein: CASSSSGGDEQYF. The whole variable domain, filled in from reference TRBV7-9 and TRBJ2-7, reads DTGVSQNPRHKITKRGQNVTFRCDPISEHNRLYWYRQTLGQGPEFLTYFQNEAQLEKSRLLSDRFSAERPKGSFSTLEIQRTEQGDSAMYLCASSSSGGDEQYFGPGTRLTVT.

The V gene is TRBV30, the J gene TRBJ2-7, with D tentatively TRBD1 (5 bases). Germline V gene lookup returns CDR1 GTSNPN and CDR2 SVGIG (reference sequence). Trimming removed 3 bases from V and 3 bases from J, with 9 bases in between. This CDR3 is built from 12 residues. Here the CDR3 DNA reads TGTGCCTGGAGCGCAGGGATCTACGAGCAGTACTTC. This gives the protein CAWSAGIYEQYF.

V is TRBV6-1 and J is TRBJ1-5; no clear D. Germline V gives CDR1 MNHNS, CDR2 SASEGT. Trimming removed 3 bases from V and 0 bases from J, with 9 bases in between. CDR3 length equals 15 residues. CDR3 protein: CASSESTRSNQPQHF. As DNA, the CDR3 is TGTGCCAGCAGTGAGTCAACACGTAGCAATCAGCCCCAGCATTTT.

The chain carries TRBV15 and TRBJ1-2; 11 bases map to TRBD1. The germline CDR1 and CDR2 sequences are LNHNV and YYDKDF (reference sequence). The CDR3 sequence is 18 residues long. Trimming removed 0 bases from V and 7 bases from J; junction bases left unmatched: 13. The CDR3 DNA is TGTGCCACCAGCAGAGATGTCCCCCGGGACAGGGGGTCGGGTGGCTACACCTTC. It translates to CATSRDVPRDRGSGGYTF.

J is TRBJ2-7 and V is TRBV28, with D unclear. V dropped 7 bases and J dropped 0 bases, with 13 bases sitting between them. Germline lookup yields CDR1 MDHEN and CDR2 SYDVKM. The CDR3 loop spans 14 amino acids. This CDR3 reads CASTLAGPSYEQYF. In DNA form, the CDR3 reads TGTGCCAGCACTTTGGCAGGTCCCTCCTACGAGCAGTACTTC. Using reference TRBV28 and TRBJ2-7 for the parts outside the CDR3, the full variable domain is DVKVTQSSRYLVKRTGEKVFLECVQDMDHENMFWYRQDPGLGLRLIYFSYDVKMKEKGDIPEGYSVSREKKERFSLILESASTNQTSMYLCASTLAGPSYEQYFGPGTRLTVT.

The chain joins TRBV25-1 to TRBJ2-1; TRBD2 matches at 11 bases. The CDR3 contains 17 residues. V gave up 2 bases and J gave up 2 bases; unmatched junction bases: 5. Per the germline V gene, CDR1 is MGHDK and CDR2 is SYGVNS. This chain's CDR3 is CASSEQLAGVPYNEQFF. The CDR3 nucleotides are TGTGCCAGCAGTGAACAACTAGCGGGAGTCCCCTACAATGAGCAGTTCTTC.

The chain has TRBV5-1 and TRBJ2-7; D is undetermined. Looked up from germline, CDR1 is SGHRS and CDR2 is YFSETQ. The CDR3 has 15 amino acids. V was clipped by 0 bases and J by 1 base, with 11 bases between them. For the CDR3, the DNA is TGCGCCAGCAGCTTGGGGCCCTGGCTTTCCTACGAGCAGTACTTC. Its translation is CASSLGPWLSYEQYF.

The CDR3 spells CASSKGLGYEQYF. The CDR3 nucleotides are TGTGCCAGCAGTAAGGGACTGGGCTACGAGCAGTACTTC. The chain has TRBV25-1 and TRBJ2-5, with D tentatively TRBD2 (6 bases). The DNA end is more similar to TRBJ2-7, so the J call may be wrong. Per germline, CDR1 MGHDK and CDR2 SYGVNS. The CDR3 runs 13 residues.

This chain joins TRBV27 and TRBJ1-1; possible D gene TRBD1, 6 bases. The CDR3 extends over 14 amino acids. The germline gives CDR1 MNHEY, CDR2 SMNVEV (reference sequence). The ends were cut back, 6 bases at V and 3 bases at J, with 14 bases in the middle. The CDR3: CASRRAGEYTEAFF. DNA for the CDR3: TGTGCCAGCAGAAGGGCAGGGGAGTACACTGAAGCTTTCTTT.

This chain uses TRBV7-2 with TRBJ2-7; D remains unclear. The V end lost 1 base, the J end lost 0 bases, and 7 bases lay between the germline ends. The germline V gene has CDR1 SGHTA and CDR2 FQGNSA. The CDR3 is 14 amino acids. This CDR3 is CASSLVQASYEQYF. CDR3 DNA sequence: TGTGCCAGCAGCTTAGTGCAGGCCTCCTACGAGCAGTACTTC.

The chain employs TRBV19 and TRBJ1-3; the D is unclear. CDR1 LNHDA and CDR2 SQIVND come from the germline V gene (reference sequence). The CDR3 contains 19 residues. The V end was cut by 6 bases, the J end by 4 bases, with 28 bases between. CDR3 in DNA: TGTGCCAGTAGCTACCCAACATCGGGGAGAATAAGACGGGGAAACACCATATATTTT. Its translation is CASSYPTSGRIRRGNTIYF.

This rearrangement joins TRBV28 to TRBJ2-5, with TRBD2 matching 8 bases. TRBJ2-7 matches the DNA end more closely, so the J call is doubtful. This CDR3 has 14 amino acids. CDR1 is MDHEN, CDR2 SYDVKM, per germline. Here the CDR3 DNA reads TGTGCCAGCAGTGCGCTAGCGGGCCTCTACGAGCAGTACTTC. Amino acids: CASSALAGLYEQYF.

The CDR3 nucleotides are TGCGCCAGCAGCTTCGACGGACAGATCACCGGGGAGCTGTTTTTT. Protein sequence: CASSFDGQITGELFF. The chain is built from TRBV5-1 and TRBJ2-2; D perhaps matches TRBD1 (6 bases). This CDR3 spans 15 amino acids. CDR1 and CDR2 (germline): SGHRS, YFSETQ. V dropped 2 bases and J dropped 4 bases, with 12 bases sitting between them.